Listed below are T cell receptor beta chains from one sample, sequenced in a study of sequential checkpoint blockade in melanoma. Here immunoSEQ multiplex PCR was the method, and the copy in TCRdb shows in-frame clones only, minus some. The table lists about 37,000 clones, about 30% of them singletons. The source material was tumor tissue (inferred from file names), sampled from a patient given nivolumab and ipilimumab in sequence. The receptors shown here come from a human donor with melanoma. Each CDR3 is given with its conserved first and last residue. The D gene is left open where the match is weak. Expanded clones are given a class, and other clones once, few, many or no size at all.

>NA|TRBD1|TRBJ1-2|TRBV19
TGTGCCAGTAGTCTTTCCCGACAGGGGCGGTATGGCTACACCTTC
CASSLSRQGRYGYTF
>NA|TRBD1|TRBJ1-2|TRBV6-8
TGTGCCAGCAGTCACCAGGGACAGGGAGGGTTCGGCTACACCTTC
CASSHQGQGGFGYTF
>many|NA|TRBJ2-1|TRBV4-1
TGCGCCAGCAGCCAAGGACGCGCCTCCTACAATGAGCAGTTCTTC
CASSQGRASYNEQFF
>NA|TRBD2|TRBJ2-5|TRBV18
TGTGCCAGCTCGAGGAGTACTAGCGGGGGTACTGAAGAGACCCAGTACTTC
CASSRSTSGGTEETQYF
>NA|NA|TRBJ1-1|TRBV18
TGTGCCAGCTCACCACCCAGGGGCACTGAAGCTTTCTTT
CASSPPRGTEAFF
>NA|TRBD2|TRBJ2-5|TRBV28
TGTGCCAGCAGACTGACTAGCGGGGGACAAGAGACCCAGTACTTC
CASRLTSGGQETQYF
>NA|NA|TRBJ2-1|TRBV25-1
TGTGCCAGCAGTGAGGAGGGGGGCGATCGCAATGAGCAGTTCTTC
CASSEEGGDRNEQFF
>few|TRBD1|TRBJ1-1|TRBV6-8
TGTGCCAGCAGTTACCACATGACAGGGGGCGGGAAGAACACTGAAGCTTTCTTT
CASSYHMTGGGKNTEAFF
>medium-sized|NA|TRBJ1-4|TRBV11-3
TGTGCCAGCAGCTTGTCGGCAGGGGATGAAAAACTGTTTTTT
CASSLSAGDEKLFF
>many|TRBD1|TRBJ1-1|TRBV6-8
TGTGCCAGCACTACCCCGACAGGGGTAAGAGAAGCTTTCTTT
CASTTPTGVREAFF
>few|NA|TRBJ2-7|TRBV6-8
TGTGCCAGCAGTCGCACGTTGGGAGGACAGGCCTCCTACGAGCAGTACTTC
CASSRTLGGQASYEQYF
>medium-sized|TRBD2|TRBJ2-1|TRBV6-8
TGTGCCTCTTTGGGCGGGAGGGTTTACAATGAGCAGTTCTTC
CASLGGRVYNEQFF
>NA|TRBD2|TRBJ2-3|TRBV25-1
TGTGCCAGCAGTGAAATCGGAAGCGGGGGGGCTAAAGATACGCAGTATTTT
CASSEIGSGGAKDTQYF
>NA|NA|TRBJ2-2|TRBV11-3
TGTGCCAGCAGCTCGGGACTGGTGAACACCGGGGAGCTGTTTTTT
CASSSGLVNTGELFF
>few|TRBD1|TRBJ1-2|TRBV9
TGTGCCAGCAGCGAGGCAGGACAGGGGGCAGGGAATGGCTACACCTTC
CASSEAGQGAGNGYTF
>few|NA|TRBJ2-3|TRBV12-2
TGTGCCACCTCTCGCCGGGACAATACAGGAGATACGCAGTATTTT
CATSRRDNTGDTQYF
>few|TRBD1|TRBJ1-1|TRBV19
TGTGCCAGTACGACAGGGGGGTCCTATGAAGCTTTCTTT
CASTTGGSYEAFF
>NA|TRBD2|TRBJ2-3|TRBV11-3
TGTGCCAGCAGCTCGGGCGGGGGGGAAGATACGCAGTATTTT
CASSSGGGEDTQYF
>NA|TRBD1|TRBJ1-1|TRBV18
TGTGCCAGCTCCCAAGGACAGGGCGCTGAAGCTTTCTTT
CASSQGQGAEAFF
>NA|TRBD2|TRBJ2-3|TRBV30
TGTGCCTGGAGTGGGCGCCTTACGGGGGGGCGAGCTTATACGCAGTATTTT
CAWSGRLTGGRAYTQYF
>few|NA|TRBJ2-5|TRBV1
TGCGCCAGCAGCCAAGGGGTGCTCAGCAGGGAGACCCAGTACTTC
CASSQGVLSRETQYF
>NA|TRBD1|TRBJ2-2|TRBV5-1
TGCGCCAGCAGCGCGAATCAGGGGGCAGCCGGGGAGCTGTTTTTT
CASSANQGAAGELFF
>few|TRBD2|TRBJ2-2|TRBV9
TGTGCCAGCAGCCCGCAGCTAGCGGGATCGACCGGGGAGCTGTTTTTT
CASSPQLAGSTGELFF
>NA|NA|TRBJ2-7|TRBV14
TGTGCCAGCAATAGGGGGAGCTCCTACGAGCAGTACTTC
CASNRGSSYEQYF
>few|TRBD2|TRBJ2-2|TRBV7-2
TGTGCCACCGTGGGAGGGCCTGCCGGGGAGCTGTTTTTT
CATVGGPAGELFF
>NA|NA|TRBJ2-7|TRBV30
TGTGCCTGGAGTAAGACTAGGAAGCACGAGCAGTACTTC
CAWSKTRKHEQYF
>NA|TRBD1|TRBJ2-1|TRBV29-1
TGCAGCGTACCCGGGGGTAGCATTGTGGGGACAGGGGTACACAATGAGCAGTTCTTC
CSVPGGSIVGTGVHNEQFF
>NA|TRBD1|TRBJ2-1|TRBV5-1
TGCGCCAGCAGCTTCCAGGGGGCTGGGAATGAGCAGTTCTTC
CASSFQGAGNEQFF
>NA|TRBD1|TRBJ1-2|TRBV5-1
TGCGCCAGCAGCCCACTACAGGGGTCCTATGGCTACACCTTC
CASSPLQGSYGYTF
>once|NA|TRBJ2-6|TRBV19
TGTGCCAGTAGTATAGCTCCGGGCAGAGGAAGCTCTGGGGCCAACGTCCTGACTTTC
CASSIAPGRGSSGANVLTF
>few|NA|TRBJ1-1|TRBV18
TGTGCCAGCTCACCATCGGGACTGGGGGAAACTGAAGCTTTCTTT
CASSPSGLGETEAFF
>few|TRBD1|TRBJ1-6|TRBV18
TGTGCCAGCTCGGACGACAGGGGTTCACCCCTCCACTTT
CASSDDRGSPLHF
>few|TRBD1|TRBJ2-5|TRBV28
TGTGCCAGCAGTTTAGTGACAGGGGGCAGGAGGGAGACCCAGTACTTC
CASSLVTGGRRETQYF
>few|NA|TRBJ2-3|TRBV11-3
TGTGCCAGCAGCCCGGGACCCGGAAAAACAGATACGCAGTATTTT
CASSPGPGKTDTQYF
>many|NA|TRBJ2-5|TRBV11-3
TGTGCCAGCAGCTTGGCGGACGGCCAAGAGACCCAGTACTTC
CASSLADGQETQYF
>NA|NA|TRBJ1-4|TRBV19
TGTGCCAGTAGCGGACGGTTAAATGAAAAACTGTTTTTT
CASSGRLNEKLFF
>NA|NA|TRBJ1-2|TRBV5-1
TGCGCCAGCAGAGTAGAGGGGGGTTCATATGGCTACACCTTC
CASRVEGGSYGYTF
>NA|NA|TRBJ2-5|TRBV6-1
TGTGCCAGCAGTGAAGTCCGGCAAGAGACCCAGTACTTC
CASSEVRQETQYF
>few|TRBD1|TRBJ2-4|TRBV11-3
TGTGCCAGCAGCTTAGAGTCACAGGGGGGTCCCGGGAACATTCAGTACTTC
CASSLESQGGPGNIQYF
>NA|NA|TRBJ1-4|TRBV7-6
TGTGCCAGCCATATGGCGGGAGGAAATGAAAAACTGTTTTTT
CASHMAGGNEKLFF